This T cell receptor beta chain derives from a study of blood T cell repertoires in COVID-19. In the study overall: Samples of COVID-19 (acute and convalescent) were obtained from the United States, Italy and Spain. PBMCs, B-cell-depleted T cells, or T cells provided the cDNA or gDNA that made up the material.

Source study methods: Quantification of nucleated cells was approximated via reference gene primer amplification. The repertoire was sequenced with immunoSEQ multiplex PCR; TCRdb's copy has only in-frame clones and lacks some. The D gene and trimming were derived from the DNA, and the V and J assignments and clone size from that table. The sample shows 250,000 to 300,000 clones, roughly 88% of them seen only once. Sequenced material: peripheral blood. The TCR comes from a woman in her thirties with active or convalescent COVID-19.

CDR3 residues: CASSTLAEETQYF. CDR3 bases: TGCGCCAGCAGCACCCTAGCGGAAGAGACCCAGTACTTC. The chain couples TRBV5-1 to TRBJ2-5, with 7 bases aligning to TRBD2. The V gene end was trimmed by 4 bases and the J gene end by 3 bases; junction bases not matched to a gene: 3. The CDR3 has 13 residues. Germline CDR1 is SGHRS and CDR2 is YFSETQ.